The TCR beta chain under discussion was sequenced for a study of T-cell memory formation after mild COVID-19. TCRdb fed the 5' RACE reads into MiXCR, producing one record per CDR3 protein. The table lists fewer than 400,000 distinct CDR3 sequences, about 17% of them singletons. The CDR3 runs 14 residues. Germline V gives CDR1 SGHRS, CDR2 YFSETQ. V lost 5 bases, J lost 7 bases, and 15 bases lay in between. The sequence was collected from a man between 18 and 29 years old who had mild COVID-19 (a few samples of this study predate the infection). Cell type and time point are not known. Sequencing was carried out using PBMCs or a T cell subset sorted from them (not recorded which). V and J are TRBV5-1 and TRBJ1-4; D remains unclear. DNA of the CDR3: TGCGCCAGCAGTAAGGGCGCGCTTAGTGAAAAACTGTTTTTT. Its translation is CASSKGALSEKLFF.